This T cell receptor beta chain is from a study of cytomegalovirus exposure and HLA in healthy donors. Study overall: As an earlier analysis found, about 179 million T cells yielded about 100 million unique TCR beta sequences.

Looked up from germline, CDR1 is SGDLS and CDR2 is YYNGEE. The CDR3 runs to 17 residues. Trimming cost V 0 bases and J 8 bases; bases outside gene matches: 9. This clone was recorded a few times. The PCR employed 60 Vbeta primers together with 13 Jbeta primers. Data came from immunoSEQ multiplex PCR; TCRdb stores just in-frame clones and leaves some out. The sample lists some 180,000 clones, approximately 11% occurring once. This chain uses TRBV9 with TRBJ2-1; 12 bases map to TRBD2. The clonotype originates from a man in his forties or fifties in good health and CMV-seropositive. Sequencing was performed on PBMCs. CDR3 amino acids: CASSVDPSGGARHEQFF. DNA for the CDR3: TGTGCCAGCAGCGTAGACCCTAGCGGGGGGGCAAGGCATGAGCAGTTCTTC.